One sample yielded the 22 T cell receptor beta chains listed below, sequenced in a study of blood T cell repertoires in COVID-19. TCRdb's copy holds only in-frame clones and misses some; the assay was immunoSEQ multiplex PCR. The table includes about 210,000 clones, roughly 87% detected once. The sequenced sample consisted of PBMCs or T cells enriched from blood (not recorded which). These receptors were taken from a man aged 18-30 years with acute COVID-19.

As regards this clone: Distinct nucleotide sequences in the sample also encode this CDR3. The chain couples TRBV12-3 or TRBV12-4 to TRBJ1-2, with D possibly TRBD1 on 6 matching bases. Trimming took 4 bases from V and 7 from J, leaving 7 bases between them. The CDR3 runs to 11 residues. CDR3: CASSSRGGYTF. The CDR3 coding sequence is TGTGCCAGCAGTTCCAGGGGTGGCTACACCTTC.

The rearrangement joins TRBV3-1 (or the pseudogene TRBV3-2) to TRBJ2-5; D is undetermined. The V and J ends lost 4 bases and 2 bases respectively, with 8 bases between them. The CDR3 has 13 amino acids. Germline-derived CDR1 and CDR2 are LGHDT and YNNKEL (reference sequence). CDR3 amino acids: CASSPNTQETQYF. In DNA form, the CDR3 reads TGTGCCAGCAGCCCGAACACACAAGAGACCCAGTACTTC.

The genes are TRBV11-3 and TRBJ2-1; possible D gene TRBD2, 6 bases. V lost 0 bases and J 3 bases, leaving 12 bases between the germline ends. Germline-derived CDR1 and CDR2 are SGHNT and YENEEA. The CDR3 is 16 residues long. The CDR3 DNA follows: TGTGCCAGCAGCTTAGATACCGGGGGAGACTACAATGAGCAGTTCTTC. Its translation: CASSLDTGGDYNEQFF.

This clone was recorded once. The rearrangement links TRBV4-1 to TRBJ2-7, with D unresolved. Trimming removed 5 bases from V and 0 bases from J, with 8 bases in between. Germline V gene lookup returns CDR1 MGHRA and CDR2 YSYEKL. The CDR3 sequence is 13 residues long. The CDR3 protein is CASSGSNSYEQYF. CDR3 sequence (DNA): TGCGCCAGCAGCGGCAGTAACTCCTACGAGCAGTACTTC.

In its sample, this clone was seen once. The chain links TRBV3-1 (or the pseudogene TRBV3-2) to TRBJ2-7; tentative D call: TRBD1 (5 bases). Germline CDR1 LGHDT, CDR2 YNNKEL (reference sequence). Between the trimmed V and J ends, which lost 2 bases and 2 bases, there was a span of 13 bases. The CDR3 is made up of 15 amino acids. The CDR3 DNA follows: TGTGCCAGCAGCCAAAGCAGGGTTAAAACCTACGAGCAGTACTTC. It is translated as CASSQSRVKTYEQYF.

This clone was counted a single time. The chain carries TRBV27 and TRBJ2-2; D possibly corresponds to TRBD2 (6 bases). The CDR3 spans 14 residues. Trimming stripped 5 bases from V and 4 bases from J, with 11 bases between. CDR1 is MNHEY, CDR2 SMNVEV, per germline (reference sequence). The CDR3 nucleotides read TGTGCCAGCAGTCCGGGACTCGCCACCGGGGAGCTGTTTTTT. This translates into CASSPGLATGELFF.

The V and J genes are TRBV5-8 and TRBJ2-2; tentatively, D is TRBD2 (6 bases). CDR1 is SGHTS, CDR2 YDEGEE, per germline. Trimming left V 5 bases short and J 7 bases short, with 18 bases between. The CDR3 runs 15 residues. The CDR3 coding sequence is TGTGCCAGCAGACGGCTTTTGCGGGAAGGCGGGGAGCTGTTTTTT. Its protein product is CASRRLLREGGELFF.

The chain carries TRBV12-3 or TRBV12-4 and TRBJ1-2; maybe TRBD1 (5 bases). V shed 4 bases and J shed 7 bases, with 13 bases lying between them. The CDR3 contains 13 residues. The chain's CDR3 is CASSSREEIGYTF. DNA for the CDR3: TGTGCCAGCAGTTCCAGGGAGGAGATTGGCTACACCTTC.

The chain employs TRBV28 and TRBJ1-1, with D unresolved. The CDR3 covers 15 residues. The V and J ends lost 6 bases and 1 base respectively, with 15 bases between them. Germline CDR1 MDHEN, CDR2 SYDVKM. The CDR3 DNA reads as TGTGCCAGCAGCCTCTCCGACTCCAGGAACACTGAAGCTTTCTTT. Protein product: CASSLSDSRNTEAFF.

J is TRBJ2-1 and V is TRBV7-9; D is undetermined. This CDR3 has 15 residues. The V gene lost 1 base and the J gene lost 0 bases, with 7 bases spanning the gap. The germline gives CDR1 SEHNR, CDR2 FQNEAQ (reference sequence). CDR3 nucleotide sequence: TGTGCCAGCAGCTTAGTAACAGCCTCCTACAATGAGCAGTTCTTC. This codes for CASSLVTASYNEQFF.

The chain is built from TRBV27 and TRBJ1-5, with D maybe TRBD1 (5 bases). The CDR3 is 14 amino acids. The germline V and J ends were trimmed by 2 bases and 5 bases, with 10 bases remaining between them. Germline CDR1 and CDR2: MNHEY and SMNVEV (reference sequence). The CDR3, as DNA: TGTGCCAGCAGTTTAGCAGGGCGTGATCAGCCCCAGCATTTT. The encoded protein is CASSLAGRDQPQHF.

The chain joins TRBV6-1 to TRBJ2-5; the D is unclear. CDR3 size: 13 residues. Germline values: CDR1 MNHNS, CDR2 SASEGT. Deletions cut 2 bases from V and 5 bases from J, with 9 bases between. The CDR3 DNA sequence: TGTGCCAGCAGTGAATCGGGTTTGGAGACCCAGTACTTC. Encoded protein: CASSESGLETQYF.

The chain is built from TRBV28 and TRBJ2-7; 7 positions match TRBD2. The length of the CDR3 is 13 residues. CDR1 is MDHEN and CDR2 is SYDVKM in the germline V gene. V trimming: 5 bases; J trimming: 5 bases; junction bases outside the gene matches: 6. The chain's CDR3 is CASSTYTSDEQYF. CDR3 nucleotide sequence: TGTGCCAGCAGTACATATACTAGCGACGAGCAGTACTTC.

This clone has only one observation. The chain couples TRBV12-5 to TRBJ1-1, with D perhaps matching TRBD1 (6 bases). Germline CDR1 LGHNT, CDR2 FRNRAP. Trimming removed 4 bases at V and 2 bases at J, with 11 bases between. CDR3 length: 14 amino acids. For the CDR3, the DNA is TGTGCTAGTGGTTCGGACAGCCCCAACACTGAAGCTTTCTTT. This codes for CASGSDSPNTEAFF.

The J gene is TRBJ2-7, the V gene TRBV6-2 or TRBV6-3, with 7 bases that match TRBD2. Germline trimming cut 1 base from V and 7 bases from J; bases unmatched to any gene: 16. The CDR3 totals 17 residues. Germline values: CDR1 MNHEY, CDR2 SVGEGT. The chain's CDR3 is CASSYFQSSGAPREQYF. CDR3 DNA: TGTGCCAGCAGTTACTTTCAGTCAAGCGGGGCGCCACGGGAGCAGTACTTC.

The chain employs TRBV21-1 and TRBJ2-5; the table gives TRBD2 as D, unverified against the DNA. TRBV21-1 is a pseudogene locus. This CDR3 region has 17 residues. CDR3 in DNA: TGTGCCAGCAGCCCATGGAGGGGGGCGGGACTACAAGAGACCCAGTACTTC. Translation: CASSPWRGAGLQETQYF.

V and J are TRBV7-2 and TRBJ1-2, with no clear D. In germline, CDR1 is SGHTA, CDR2 FQGNSA. This CDR3 spans 14 amino acids. V shed 4 bases and J shed 0 bases, with 9 bases lying between them. CDR3 sequence reads: CASSSASANYGYTF. The CDR3 coding sequence is TGTGCCAGCAGCTCCGCCAGCGCTAACTATGGCTACACCTTC.

The chain recombines TRBV11-2 with TRBJ2-7, with 9 bases aligning to TRBD1. Trimming at V came to 4 bases and at J to 2 bases, leaving 9 bases not matched to a gene. Germline CDR1 and CDR2: SGHAT and FQNNGV. This CDR3 is built from 16 residues. CDR3 residues: CASSSGTGTGPYEQYF. The DNA for the CDR3 is TGTGCCAGCAGCTCGGGAACCGGGACAGGGCCCTACGAGCAGTACTTC.

The chain employs TRBV10-3 and TRBJ1-3; 7 nucleotides match TRBD1. Trimming at V came to 6 bases and at J to 4 bases, leaving 9 bases not matched to a gene. Germline-derived CDR1 and CDR2 are ENHRY and SYGVKD. The CDR3 is 15 amino acids. In DNA form, the CDR3 reads TGTGCCATCAGCCTCGGGACAGCTTCGGGAAACACCATATATTTT. Translated, it gives CAISLGTASGNTIYF.

The chain links TRBV21-1 to TRBJ2-4; the table's D call, TRBD1, was not checked against the DNA. TRBV21-1 is a known pseudogene. The CDR3 runs to 17 residues. CDR3 sequence (DNA): TGTGCCAGCAGCAAAGGTTACAGGGGGGAAGCCAAAAACATTCAGTACTTC. Its protein is CASSKGYRGEAKNIQYF.

The V gene is TRBV30, the J gene TRBJ1-5, with D possibly TRBD1 on 5 matching bases. Germline V gives CDR1 GTSNPN, CDR2 SVGIG (reference sequence). The CDR3 covers 16 residues. Trimming took 4 bases from V and 4 from J, leaving 20 bases between them. This chain's CDR3 is CAWIPSGGELNQPQHF. As DNA, the CDR3 is TGTGCCTGGATCCCCTCGGGAGGGGAACTGAATCAGCCCCAGCATTTT.

The chain links TRBV28 to TRBJ2-4; 7 bases map to TRBD2. The junction had 5 bases not matched to a gene; V was cut back by 5 bases and J by 10 bases. CDR3 length: 12 amino acids. Germline V gene sequence: CDR1 MDHEN, CDR2 SYDVKM. The CDR3 nucleotides read TGTGCCAGCAGTAGCGGGAAAGGTATTCAGTACTTC. Translating gives CASSSGKGIQYF.